Described below is a single T cell receptor beta chain sequence and its context. These data belong to a study of blood T cell repertoires in COVID-19. Study-level information: The samples span acute and convalescent COVID-19 from the United States, Italy and Spain.

The germline V gene has CDR1 MNHEY and CDR2 SVGAGI. V lost 6 bases and J lost 0, with 14 bases in between. The CDR3 spans 15 residues. In the authors' workflow: Reference gene primer amplification gave nucleated cell count estimates. Sequenced by immunoSEQ multiplex PCR; TCRdb stores in-frame clones only, minus some. The DNA gave D and trimming, while V, J and clone size come from that table. The profile shows fewer than 250,000 clones, about four fifths of them singletons. The chain uses TRBV6-5 and TRBJ1-2, with D tentatively TRBD1 (5 bases). The sample consisted of peripheral blood. The sequence was obtained from a man aged 60 to 69 with acute or convalescent COVID-19. In nucleotides, the CDR3 is TGTGCCAGCAGACCGGCGGGGGAGGCTAACTATGGCTACACCTTC. It encodes CASRPAGEANYGYTF.